The source of this TCR beta chain is a study of T cell responses to AZD1222 COVID-19 vaccine. Method: immunoSEQ multiplex PCR; TCRdb's copy keeps in-frame clones and lacks some. Of more than 95,000 clones in the sample, more than 70% were seen once. General study findings and limits: Donor demographics were predominantly white British with a female majority; clonal diversity may be underestimated.

This clone was detected only a few times. No antigen is known for it. The CDR3 runs to 16 residues. Germline V CDR1 and CDR2: MNHEY, SVGEGT. Trimming took 2 bases from V and 0 from J; bases not matched to a gene: 3. This sequence was found in an adult who received the AZD1222 COVID-19 vaccine. The V call is TRBV6-2 or TRBV6-3, the J call TRBJ2-1; 8 bases match TRBD1. The material sequenced was peripheral blood, taken 28 days after the second AZD1222 dose. The DNA of the CDR3 is TGTGCCAGCAGTTACGGACAGGGTAGCTCCTACAATGAGCAGTTCTTC. Amino acids: CASSYGQGSSYNEQFF.